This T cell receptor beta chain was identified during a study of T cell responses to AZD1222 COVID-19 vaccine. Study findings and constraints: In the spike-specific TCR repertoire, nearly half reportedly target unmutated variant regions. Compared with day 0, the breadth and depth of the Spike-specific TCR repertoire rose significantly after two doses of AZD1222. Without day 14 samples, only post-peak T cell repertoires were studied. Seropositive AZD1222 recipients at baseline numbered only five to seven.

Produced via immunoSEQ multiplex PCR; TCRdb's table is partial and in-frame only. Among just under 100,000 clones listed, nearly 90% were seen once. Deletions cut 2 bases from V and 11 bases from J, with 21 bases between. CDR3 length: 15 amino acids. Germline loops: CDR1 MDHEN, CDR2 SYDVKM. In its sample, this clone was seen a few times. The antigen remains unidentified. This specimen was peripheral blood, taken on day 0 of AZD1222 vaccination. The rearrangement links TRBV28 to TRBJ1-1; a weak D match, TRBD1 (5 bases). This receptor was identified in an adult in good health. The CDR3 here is CASSLGSGFRTAAFF. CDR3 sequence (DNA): TGTGCCAGCAGTTTAGGATCAGGGTTTCGCACTGCTGCTTTCTTT.